The 23 T cell receptor beta chains given below trace back to one sample, sequenced in a study of T cell repertoires in cytomegalovirus infection. Their cognate antigens are unknown. MiXCR was run by TCRdb on the reads, yielding one entry per CDR3 protein. Here the sample spans 650,000 to 900,000 distinct CDR3 sequences, about 29% being singletons. This sample comprised cultured CD8+ T cells from PBMCs, obtained from culture after CMV antigen stimulation. The origin of the receptors is a human donor in good health (CMV status not recorded). Some clones in this sample may be carry-over from other donors' samples.

The genes are TRBV2 and TRBJ2-2, with 8 bases lining up with TRBD2. Germline V CDR1 and CDR2: SNHLY, FYNNEI. Trimming cost V 10 bases and J 1 base; bases outside gene matches: 5. The CDR3 extends over 14 amino acids. DNA for the CDR3: TGTGCCATTATAGCGGGGAGGAACACCGGGGAGCTGTTTTTT. Amino acid sequence: CAIIAGRNTGELFF.

This clonotype was recorded at least ten times. The rearrangement links TRBV7-2 to TRBJ2-1; 11 bases map to TRBD2. The germline V gene encodes CDR1 SGHTA and CDR2 FQGNSA. Trimming cost V 4 bases and J 3 bases; bases outside gene matches: 5. CDR3 length: 16 amino acids. The CDR3 is CASSSPSGGLYNEQFF. The CDR3 DNA follows: TGTGCCAGCAGCTCCCCTAGCGGGGGGCTCTACAATGAGCAGTTCTTC.

The chain recombines TRBV27 with TRBJ1-6, with 8 bases that match TRBD1. Germline CDR1 MNHEY, CDR2 SMNVEV (reference sequence). The CDR3 loop spans 13 amino acids. V gave up 8 bases and J gave up 13 bases; unmatched junction bases: 10. The CDR3 loop is CASGLNRGGPLHF. CDR3 coding DNA: TGTGCCAGCGGATTGAACAGGGGGGGGCCCCTCCACTTT.

J is TRBJ2-1 and V is TRBV19; D might be TRBD2 (5 bases). Looked up from germline, CDR1 is LNHDA and CDR2 is SQIVND (reference sequence). V lost 2 bases and J lost 12, with 29 bases in between. The length of the CDR3 is 18 residues. The CDR3, as DNA: TGTGCCAGTAGTATAAACACCCAATCCTCTTTGGGATCTAGCCGGCAGTTCTTC. Its translation is CASSINTQSSLGSSRQFF.

Written as DNA, the CDR3 is TGTGCCAGCAGCTTGGATGGGGGGGATCAGCCCCAGCATTTT. Encoded protein: CASSLDGGDQPQHF. The V gene is TRBV5-5, the J gene TRBJ1-5, with D maybe TRBD1 (5 bases). The CDR3 is 14 amino acids. The ends were cut back, 0 bases at V and 5 bases at J, with 9 bases in the middle. CDR1 and CDR2 from the germline V gene are SGHKS and YYEKEE (reference sequence).

This clonotype was recorded only once. This chain joins TRBV19 and TRBJ2-3; a possible D gene is TRBD2 (5 bases). The CDR3 totals 14 residues. Germline V lookup: CDR1 LNHDA, CDR2 SQIVND (reference sequence). Trimming took 2 bases from V and 4 from J, leaving 10 bases between them. For the CDR3, the DNA is TGTGCCAGTAGTATACCTCATAGCGCAGATACGCAGTATTTT. It is translated as CASSIPHSADTQYF.

V and J are TRBV6-5 and TRBJ2-7; D tentatively reads TRBD1 or TRBD2 (5 bases each). V lost 2 bases and J lost 2, with 16 bases in between. Germline assignment: CDR1 MNHEY and CDR2 SVGAGI. The CDR3 has 16 amino acids. Here the CDR3 reads CASSYVGQRGAYEQYF. Written as DNA, the CDR3 is TGTGCCAGCAGTTACGTCGGGCAGCGAGGGGCCTACGAGCAGTACTTC.

This clonotype was found once. The rearrangement uses TRBV19 and TRBJ1-2, with D hard to call. This CDR3 spans 17 amino acids. Trimming removed 5 bases at V and 5 bases at J, with 24 bases between. The germline gives CDR1 LNHDA, CDR2 SQIVND (reference sequence). DNA of the CDR3: TGTGCCAGTAGTCTACCGCCCTCTGGATCTAGGCCTTATGGCTACACCTTC. Its protein product is CASSLPPSGSRPYGYTF.

As for this clonotype: A much larger clonotype is one base distant, so this may be a read error. The V and J genes are TRBV7-8 and TRBJ2-1, with D perhaps TRBD2 (6 bases). With 7 bases removed from V and 0 bases from J, the gap between germline ends came to 13 bases. The CDR3 extends over 15 amino acids. Per the germline V gene, CDR1 is SGHVS and CDR2 is FQNEAQ. The CDR3 DNA follows: TGTGCCAGCACCACCTCGGGGGACTCCTACAATGAGCAGTTCTTC. It codes for CASTTSGDSYNEQFF.

This clonotype appeared a few times. The chain has TRBV4-1 and TRBJ1-2; 8 bases map to TRBD1. V was pared by 3 bases and J by 2 bases, with 5 bases of the junction left unmatched. Looked up from germline, CDR1 is MGHRA and CDR2 is YSYEKL. The CDR3 contains 15 residues. CDR3 bases: TGCGCCAGCAGCCATAGTCGGACAGGGAACTATGGCTACACCTTC. This codes for CASSHSRTGNYGYTF.

V usage is TRBV20-1 and J usage is TRBJ2-6; the match to TRBD2 covers 10 bases. V dropped 0 bases and J dropped 0; count of bases not matched to a gene: 11. This CDR3 has 20 amino acids. Germline assignment: CDR1 DFQATT and CDR2 SNEGSKA (reference sequence). In DNA, the CDR3 is TGCAGTGCTAGAGATGAGAAGCTAGCGGGGGATTCCTCTGGGGCCAACGTCCTGACTTTC. Translated: CSARDEKLAGDSSGANVLTF.

V and J are TRBV4-1 and TRBJ1-3; possibly TRBD1 for D (5 bases). Trimming removed 1 base from V and 8 bases from J, with 27 bases in between. The CDR3 is 19 residues long. Looked up from germline, CDR1 is MGHRA and CDR2 is YSYEKL. The CDR3 coding sequence is TGCGCCAGCAGCCAAGGAGTCCGGGGGTCAGGGAGGCTTCAGGACACCATATATTTT. It encodes CASSQGVRGSGRLQDTIYF.

The J gene is TRBJ2-1, the V gene TRBV2, with TRBD1 identical over 11 bases. CDR3 length equals 17 residues. Germline loops: CDR1 SNHLY, CDR2 FYNNEI. The J segment lost 9 bases and the V segment lost 6 bases, leaving 16 bases of the junction unmatched. Here the CDR3 DNA reads TGTGCCAGCAGGGTGGGACAGGGGGGGATATTAGGGGCTGAGCAGTTCTTC. The encoded protein is CASRVGQGGILGAEQFF.

This clonotype appeared a few times. The chain couples TRBV7-9 to TRBJ2-3, with D perhaps matching TRBD1 or TRBD2 (5 bases each). CDR3 length equals 12 residues. CDR1 is SEHNR, CDR2 FQNEAQ, per germline (reference sequence). Trimming left V 11 bases short and J 3 bases short, with 12 bases between. The CDR3 loop reads CAGGWGTDTQYF. CDR3 DNA: TGTGCCGGAGGATGGGGGACAGATACGCAGTATTTT.

The V and J genes are TRBV27 and TRBJ2-1; TRBD1 agrees at 7 bases. The V gene's germline CDR1 is MNHEY and CDR2 SMNVEV (reference sequence). The V segment lost 6 bases and the J segment 15 bases; nucleotides outside the gene matches: 11. The CDR3 length is 12 residues. The CDR3 DNA reads as TGTGCCAGCAGCAACTCACAGGGGAACGCGTTCTTC. It yields the protein CASSNSQGNAFF.

This clonotype was detected once. This chain joins TRBV6-2 or TRBV6-3 and TRBJ1-1; D gene ambiguous. The length of the CDR3 is 14 residues. V was cut by 3 bases and J by 5 bases, with 13 bases left in between. CDR1 is MNHEY and CDR2 is SVGEGT in the germline V gene. The CDR3 here is CASSYRRVETEAFF. The CDR3 DNA reads as TGTGCCAGCAGTTATCGGAGGGTGGAAACTGAAGCTTTCTTT.

V gene TRBV28 combines with J gene TRBJ2-1, with unresolved D. The CDR3 loop spans 16 amino acids. The germline V and J ends were trimmed by 6 bases and 9 bases, with 24 bases remaining between them. Per the germline V gene, CDR1 is MDHEN and CDR2 is SYDVKM. This CDR3 reads CASSLIEPNQDSEQFF. In nucleotides, the CDR3 is TGTGCCAGCAGCCTGATCGAGCCGAACCAGGATAGTGAGCAGTTCTTC.

This clonotype was counted a few times. The chain recombines TRBV5-6 with TRBJ1-1, with a tentative D call TRBD1 (6 bases). This CDR3 has 12 amino acids. V lost 2 bases to trimming and J lost 7 bases, with 9 bases between them. CDR1 is SGHDT, CDR2 YYEEEE, per germline. CDR3 sequence: CASSFGQFEAFF. CDR3 DNA sequence: TGTGCCAGCAGCTTCGGACAGTTTGAAGCTTTCTTT. The full variable domain, completed using reference TRBV5-6 and TRBJ1-1, is DAGVTQSPTHLIKTRGQQVTLRCSPKSGHDTVSWYQQALGQGPQFIFQYYEEEERQRGNFPDRFSGHQFPNYSSELNVNALLLGDSALYLCASSFGQFEAFFGQGTRLTVV.

With respect to this clonotype: This clone may be a read error of a much larger clone one base away. The chain carries TRBV7-2 and TRBJ1-1, with D uncertain. The CDR3 has 12 residues. Trimming removed 4 bases at V and 6 bases at J, with 9 bases between. Germline V gives CDR1 SGHTA, CDR2 FQGNSA. DNA for the CDR3: TGTACCAGCAGCTATGGGTGGCCTGAAGCTTTCTTT. It encodes CTSSYGWPEAFF.

This clonotype was seen ten or more times. The gene calls are TRBV12-3 or TRBV12-4 and TRBJ2-1; 10 positions agree with TRBD2. V was clipped by 7 bases and J by 7 bases; unmatched bases: 10. This CDR3 has 15 amino acids. The CDR3 is CASTLGLAPRNEQFF. DNA for the CDR3: TGTGCCAGCACCTTGGGACTAGCGCCGCGGAATGAGCAGTTCTTC.

This clonotype appeared a few times. The chain carries TRBV23-1 and TRBJ1-2; tentatively, D is TRBD1 (6 bases). TRBV23-1 is an open reading frame whose function is uncertain. The V gene lost 4 bases and the J gene lost 3 bases, with 15 bases spanning the gap. The CDR3 loop spans 15 amino acids. CDR3 region: CASSPCRGADYGYTF. In DNA form, the CDR3 reads TGCGCCAGCAGTCCTTGTCGGGGGGCTGACTATGGCTACACCTTC.

The chain is built from TRBV9 and TRBJ2-1; D is possibly TRBD2 (5 bases). The length of the CDR3 is 18 residues. Germline CDR1 reads SGDLS; CDR2 reads YYNGEE. V was trimmed by 0 bases and J by 0 bases, leaving 16 bases between them. CDR3 sequence: CASSVEFRQDFSYNEQFF. The CDR3 region has the DNA TGTGCCAGCAGCGTAGAGTTTAGGCAGGACTTCTCCTACAATGAGCAGTTCTTC.

The rearrangement joins TRBV7-2 to TRBJ1-3, with D uncertain. Germline loops: CDR1 SGHTA, CDR2 FQGNSA. The CDR3 is made up of 15 amino acids. V lost 5 bases and J 0 bases, leaving 11 bases between the germline ends. The CDR3: CASSQRNFSGNTIYF. In DNA, the CDR3 is TGTGCCAGCAGCCAACGGAATTTCTCTGGAAACACCATATATTTT.